Presented here are 8 T cell receptor beta chains from one specimen sequenced in a study of blood T cell repertoires in COVID-19. Sequencing was performed with immunoSEQ multiplex PCR; in TCRdb, only in-frame clones are kept and a portion is missing. The repertoire includes 250,000 to 400,000 clones, 90% of them detected once, and 2.5% to 3% sits in the top ten. Material: peripheral blood. These receptors were collected from a woman aged 30 to 39 with COVID-19, enrolled during active disease.

This chain links TRBV25-1 with TRBJ1-4; D remains unclear. The CDR3 loop spans 15 amino acids. The V and J ends lost 1 base and 8 bases respectively, with 14 bases between them. Germline V gives CDR1 MGHDK, CDR2 SYGVNS. The CDR3 DNA reads TGTGCCAGCAGTGAATGGGTCTTAAGGGAGGAAAAACTGTTTTTT. Translation: CASSEWVLREEKLFF.

This chain joins TRBV15 and TRBJ1-2; unclear D gene. Germline CDR1 reads LNHNV; CDR2 reads YYDKDF (reference sequence). This CDR3 is 14 amino acids long. V was clipped by 7 bases and J by 6 bases, with 18 bases between them. Here the CDR3 reads CATTEGSPSDGYTF. The CDR3 coding sequence is TGTGCCACCACCGAGGGTTCCCCTTCGGATGGCTACACCTTC.

The genes are TRBV5-8 and TRBJ1-4; 8 bases align to TRBD1. Germline V gene data show CDR1 as SGHTS and CDR2 as YDEGEE. V lost 3 bases, J lost 5 bases, and 3 bases stayed unmatched. The CDR3 has 14 amino acids. As DNA, the CDR3 is TGTGCCAGCAGCTCACGACAGGGGAATGAAAAACTGTTTTTT. Protein sequence: CASSSRQGNEKLFF.

Here the CDR3 DNA reads TGTGCCAGCAGCTTGGGACTAGCGGGAGCCGAGCAGTACTTC. Its translation is CASSLGLAGAEQYF. This sequence joins TRBV7-2 and TRBJ2-7; TRBD2 aligns across 14 bases. Trimming cost V 3 bases and J 6 bases; bases outside gene matches: 1. The CDR3 is 14 amino acids. Germline V gene sequence: CDR1 SGHTA, CDR2 FQGNSA. Using reference TRBV7-2 and TRBJ2-7 for the parts outside the CDR3, the full variable domain is GAGVSQSPSNKVTEKGKDVELRCDPISGHTALYWYRQSLGQGLEFLIYFQGNSAPDKSGLPSDRFSAERTGGSVSTLTIQRTQQEDSAVYLCASSLGLAGAEQYFGPGTRLTVT.

This clone was counted between two and nine times. The J gene is TRBJ1-2, the V gene TRBV5-1; 7 bases are a match to TRBD1. Germline V gene sequence: CDR1 SGHRS, CDR2 YFSETQ. The CDR3 has 17 amino acids. V gave up 3 bases and J gave up 4 bases; unmatched junction bases: 15. For the CDR3, the DNA is TGCGCCAGCAGCTCCAACGACAGGGTAAGATCCGGCTATGGCTACACCTTC. Translation gives CASSSNDRVRSGYGYTF.

The rearrangement uses TRBV4-2 and TRBJ1-1; no definite D call. The ends were cut back, 0 bases at V and 4 bases at J, with 18 bases in the middle. The germline CDR1 and CDR2 sequences are LGHNA and YNFKEQ. The CDR3 has 17 residues. For the CDR3, the DNA is TGTGCCAGCAGCCAAGATCGTTTGACACTCAGTTTCACTGAAGCTTTCTTT. This gives the protein CASSQDRLTLSFTEAFF.

This chain joins TRBV27 and TRBJ2-1, with D perhaps TRBD2 (6 bases). With 2 bases removed from V and 6 bases from J, the gap between germline ends came to 11 bases. The CDR3 spans 14 residues. CDR1 MNHEY and CDR2 SMNVEV come from the germline V gene (reference sequence). The CDR3 sequence is CASSLGGLANEQFF. The DNA of the CDR3 is TGTGCCAGCAGTTTAGGAGGGCTCGCCAATGAGCAGTTCTTC.

V gene TRBV19 combines with J gene TRBJ1-2, with D uncertain. V was cut by 5 bases and J by 0 bases, with 16 bases left in between. CDR3 length: 16 residues. Per the germline V gene, CDR1 is LNHDA and CDR2 is SQIVND (reference sequence). The CDR3 DNA reads as TGTGCCAGTAGTCCCCTGGCGGAGCTGACTAACTATGGCTACACCTTC. Translation gives CASSPLAELTNYGYTF.